This T cell receptor (beta chain) was observed in a study of PD-1 and CTLA-4 blockade in melanoma. By share, this clone ranks as medium-sized. The V gene lost 1 base and the J gene lost 0 bases, with 11 bases spanning the gap. There are 16 residues in the CDR3. From germline, CDR1 is SNHLY and CDR2 FYNNEI. Here immunoSEQ multiplex PCR was the method, and the copy in TCRdb shows in-frame clones only, minus some. The repertoire holds 9,500 to 13,000 clones, roughly four fifths seen once, with 30% to 35% in the top ten. The chain links TRBV2 to TRBJ2-3, with D maybe TRBD2 (5 bases). The sequence was obtained from a human donor with melanoma. The sample here was CD8+ T cells from peripheral blood, taken from a patient given anti-PD-1 treatment. CDR3 loop: CASSEEEETSTDTQYF. The CDR3 coding sequence is TGTGCCAGCAGTGAAGAGGAGGAAACTAGCACAGATACGCAGTATTTT.